A selection of T cell receptor beta chains follows, all from one sample in a study of neurological immune-mediated disorders. TCRdb itself ran the 5' RACE reads through MiXCR, one entry per CDR3 protein. Of about 31,000 distinct CDR3 sequences listed, 13% were seen once; the top ten hold more than 5%. The source material was CD4+ T cells from blood. These receptors were obtained from a female donor with HTLV-1-associated myelopathy (HAM/TSP). Both conserved end residues are part of each CDR3. Each record gives: V gene, J gene, clone size, D gene, CDR3 protein, CDR3 DNA. D genes are given only for firm matches. The listing skips clone size in some rows; elsewhere it reads once, few, many or a size class.

TRBV23-1,TRBJ1-5,NA,NA,CASSQQRTAGKYSNQPQHF,TGCGCCAGCAGTCAACAACGGACAGCTGGGAAATATAGCAATCAGCCCCAGCATTTT
TRBV18,TRBJ1-2,many,NA,CASSPDGNYGYTF,TGTGCCAGCTCACCCGACGGGAACTATGGCTACACCTTC
TRBV7-3,TRBJ2-3,many,TRBD2,CASSWSGRYTDTQYF,TGTGCCAGCAGCTGGAGCGGGAGGTACACAGATACGCAGTATTTT
TRBV28,TRBJ2-7,medium-sized,NA,CASSFLTSRTYEQYF,TGTGCCAGCAGTTTCCTTACTAGCAGAACCTACGAGCAGTACTTC
TRBV5-1,TRBJ2-3,medium-sized,TRBD2,CASSQREVPRDTQYF,TGCGCCAGCAGCCAGCGGGAGGTGCCGCGGGATACGCAGTATTTT
TRBV3-1,TRBJ2-7,NA,TRBD1,CASSDARGIEQYF,TGTGCCAGCAGCGACGCCAGGGGGATCGAGCAGTACTTC
TRBV5-1,TRBJ1-4,many,NA,CASSPDGREKLFF,TGCGCCAGCAGCCCGGACGGCAGGGAAAAACTGTTTTTT
TRBV15,TRBJ1-2,many,NA,CATSRDSLGNYGYTF,TGTGCCACCAGCAGAGATAGTCTGGGTAACTATGGCTACACCTTC
TRBV6-2/TRBV6-3,TRBJ1-6,many,TRBD1,CASSYPGQVAKRHHSPLHF,TGTGCCAGCAGTTACCCGGGACAGGTTGCAAAGCGTCATCATTCACCCCTCCACTTT
TRBV5-1,TRBJ2-3,many,TRBD2,CASSLARTSGRWSTDTQYF,TGCGCCAGCAGCTTGGCCAGAACTAGCGGGAGGTGGAGCACAGATACGCAGTATTTT
TRBV12-3/TRBV12-4,TRBJ2-1,many,TRBD2,CASSVIGLAGNNEQFF,TGTGCCAGCAGTGTGATAGGGCTAGCGGGAAACAATGAGCAGTTCTTC
TRBV5-1,TRBJ2-2,many,NA,CASSPPGHANTGELFF,TGCGCCAGCAGCCCCCCGGGACATGCGAACACCGGGGAGCTGTTTTTT
TRBV20-1,TRBJ2-7,once,TRBD2,CSAHLAGVYEKYF,TGTAGTGCGCATCTAGCGGGAGTATACGAGAAGTACTTC
TRBV5-1,TRBJ2-1,many,NA,CASSLFAGPNEQFF,TGCGCCAGCAGCTTGTTCGCGGGGCCGAATGAGCAGTTCTTC
TRBV12-3/TRBV12-4,TRBJ1-2,many,TRBD1,CASSGQEYGYTF,TGTGCCAGCAGCGGACAGGAGTATGGCTACACCTTC
TRBV28,TRBJ2-5,NA,NA,CASSFVNSGQETQYF,TGTGCCAGCAGTTTCGTGAACAGTGGCCAAGAGACCCAGTACTTC
TRBV29-1,TRBJ2-3,NA,TRBD2,CSVEEREADTQYF,TGCAGCGTTGAGGAGCGGGAAGCAGATACGCAGTATTTT
TRBV10-3,TRBJ1-3,many,NA,CAISEEPASGNTIYF,TGTGCCATCAGTGAGGAGCCAGCATCTGGAAACACCATATATTTT
TRBV5-1,TRBJ2-5,many,NA,CASSLGQRREETQYF,TGCGCCAGCAGCTTGGGGCAGAGGAGGGAAGAGACCCAGTACTTC
TRBV20-1,TRBJ1-2,many,NA,CSARDPPPGTTYGYTF,TGCAGTGCTAGAGATCCCCCCCCCGGGACTACCTATGGCTACACCTTC
TRBV24-1,TRBJ1-5,NA,NA,CATSEGDGQPQHF,TGTGCCACCAGTGAAGGGGACGGACAGCCCCAGCATTTT
TRBV10-3,TRBJ2-2,many,NA,CAISRSMDSTGELFF,TGTGCCATCAGCAGAAGCATGGATAGCACCGGGGAGCTGTTTTTT
TRBV24-1,TRBJ2-6,many,NA,CATSDFSTGANVLTF,TGTGCCACCAGTGATTTCAGCACCGGGGCCAACGTCCTGACTTTC
TRBV7-2,TRBJ2-4,many,NA,CASSLRMGVGPLAKNIQYF,TGTGCCAGCAGCTTACGGATGGGCGTAGGACCGCTAGCCAAAAACATTCAGTACTTC
TRBV6-6,TRBJ1-6,many,NA,CASSLDSSYNSPLHF,TGTGCCAGCAGCCTAGACAGCTCCTATAATTCACCCCTCCACTTT
TRBV7-2,TRBJ2-1,many,TRBD2,CASSPSRTSGSEQFF,TGTGCCAGCAGCCCCTCCCGGACTAGCGGGAGTGAGCAGTTCTTC